A selection of T cell receptor beta chains follows, all from one sample in a study of shared clonotypes between healthy human individuals. Repertoires were generated with immunoSEQ multiplex PCR, while TCRdb's copy carries only in-frame clones and drops some. Found here are approximately 1,000,000 clones, approximately 80% of them singletons; the top ten hold about 0.52%. The sequenced material came from memory CD4+ T cells from PBMCs. The receptors here all came from a man between 18 and 35 years old in good health. Some clones in this sample may be carry-over from other donors' samples. Both conserved end residues are part of each CDR3. Each record gives: V gene, D gene, J gene, clone size, CDR3 length, CDR3 protein, CDR3 DNA. The D gene is left open where the match is weak. Expanded clones are given a class, and other clones once, few, many or no size at all.

>TRBV28|.|TRBJ2-3|.|13
CASSLIQPDTQYF
TGTGCCAGCAGTTTAATTCAGCCAGATACGCAGTATTTT
>TRBV5-1|TRBD1|TRBJ2-7|.|15
CASSAGQGANYEQYF
TGCGCCAGCAGCGCGGGACAGGGGGCGAACTACGAGCAGTACTTC
>TRBV6-6|.|TRBJ1-2|.|15
CASSYPASITAGYTF
TGTGCCAGCAGTTACCCAGCGTCGATCACGGCTGGCTACACCTTC
>TRBV28|TRBD1|TRBJ1-5|.|15
CAHTPTGNLNQPQHF
TGTGCCCACACCCCGACAGGGAACCTCAATCAGCCCCAGCATTTT
>TRBV12-5|.|TRBJ1-2|.|13
CASTGDANYGYTF
TGTGCTAGTACAGGCGACGCTAACTATGGCTACACCTTC
>TRBV6-5|TRBD1|TRBJ1-1|many|13
CASSRPGTDEAFF
TGTGCCAGCAGTCGACCCGGGACAGATGAAGCTTTCTTT
>TRBV9|.|TRBJ2-3|.|14
CASSTRTHTDTQYF
TGTGCCAGCAGCACTAGGACACACACAGATACGCAGTATTTT
>TRBV11-2|TRBD1|TRBJ1-4|.|12
CASSLQGVGLFF
TGTGCCAGCAGCTTGCAGGGGGTTGGCCTGTTTTTT
>TRBV4-2|.|TRBJ1-2|.|15
CASSQEPTYDYGYTF
TGTGCCAGCAGCCAAGAACCCACGTACGACTATGGCTACACCTTC
>TRBV4-3|TRBD1|TRBJ1-4|.|15
CASSPRGQGNEKLFF
TGCGCCAGCAGCCCTCGAGGACAGGGTAATGAAAAACTGTTTTTT
>TRBV10-3|.|TRBJ1-5|few|15
CAISPGTNSNQPQHF
TGTGCCATCAGTCCCGGGACCAATAGCAATCAGCCCCAGCATTTT
>TRBV6-5|.|TRBJ2-6|.|14
CASRAEQLTDVLTF
TGTGCCAGCAGAGCGGAACAGCTCACTGACGTCCTGACTTTC
>TRBV7-3|TRBD2|TRBJ2-3|.|14
CASSFGGNTDTQYF
TGTGCCAGCAGCTTCGGGGGGAACACAGATACGCAGTATTTT
>TRBV5-4|TRBD2|TRBJ2-1|.|16
CASSLGLAGGLNEQFF
TGTGCCAGCAGCTTGGGACTAGCGGGAGGGCTTAATGAGCAGTTCTTC
>TRBV5-1|.|TRBJ2-5|.|16
CASSLAWLANQETQYF
TGCGCCAGCAGCTTGGCCTGGCTAGCGAACCAAGAGACCCAGTACTTC
>TRBV5-4|.|TRBJ2-4|.|14
CASSKQGAKNIQYF
TGTGCCAGCAGCAAGCAGGGGGCCAAAAACATTCAGTACTTC
>TRBV7-2|TRBD2|TRBJ2-3|once|17
CASSKWGGPGGTDTQYF
TGTGCCAGCAGCAAATGGGGAGGCCCCGGGGGGACAGATACGCAGTATTTT
>TRBV5-1|.|TRBJ2-5|.|16
CASSLTRPGDMETQYF
TGCGCCAGCAGCTTAACCCGGCCAGGGGATATGGAGACCCAGTACTTC
>TRBV4-3|.|TRBJ2-7|.|13
CASSQDGGYEQYF
TGCGCCAGCAGCCAAGATGGGGGCTACGAGCAGTACTTC
>TRBV5-6|TRBD2|TRBJ2-5|.|14
CASSSTGGQETQYF
TGTGCCAGCAGCTCAACCGGGGGGCAAGAGACCCAGTACTTC
>TRBV25-1|.|TRBJ1-1|.|13
CASSDRGRGEAFF
TGTGCCAGCAGTGACAGGGGAAGGGGTGAAGCTTTCTTT
>TRBV9|.|TRBJ2-6|.|15
CASSERGSGANVLTF
TGTGCCAGCAGCGAGAGGGGATCTGGGGCCAACGTCCTGACTTTC
>TRBV6-1|.|TRBJ2-1|.|14
CASTLSGSYNEQFF
TGTGCCAGCACGCTTAGCGGTTCCTACAATGAGCAGTTCTTC
>TRBV5-5|.|TRBJ2-3|.|15
CASRFRDWGTDTQYF
TGTGCCAGCAGATTCCGGGACTGGGGCACAGATACGCAGTATTTT
>TRBV27|TRBD1|TRBJ1-2|.|16
CASSPTISPGGYGYTF
TGTGCCAGCAGTCCCACAATTAGCCCAGGGGGCTATGGCTACACCTTC
>TRBV6-8|TRBD1|TRBJ2-2|few|19
CASNYTGDEYTGNAGELFF
TGTGCCAGCAACTATACAGGGGACGAATATACCGGCAATGCCGGGGAGCTGTTTTTT
>TRBV7-2|.|TRBJ2-1|.|12
CASSQYPHEQFF
TGTGCCAGCAGCCAATACCCCCATGAGCAGTTCTTC